This T cell receptor beta chain was found in a study of sequential checkpoint blockade in melanoma. Study summary: Randomization was 1:1 between first-line nivolumab→ipilimumab and ipilimumab→nivolumab. Both treatment sequences were followed by maintenance nivolumab.

TCRdb keeps only in-frame clones here, not all; method: immunoSEQ multiplex PCR. The profile shows about 28,000 clones, 70% to 90% of them singletons. Looked up from germline, CDR1 is MNHEY and CDR2 is SMNVEV (reference sequence). The CDR3 extends over 15 amino acids. Germline trimming cut 2 bases from V and 6 bases from J; bases unmatched to any gene: 5. As to treatment: randomized to nivolumab then ipilimumab (arm A) or the reverse (arm B). PBMC sorting kept live CD3+CD8+ cells without CD19 or CD56. The clonotype was recovered from a human donor with melanoma. The chain couples TRBV27 to TRBJ2-4, with 9 bases fitting TRBD2. The input for sequencing was CD8+ T cells sorted from blood (inferred from file names), taken from a patient given nivolumab and ipilimumab in sequence. As DNA, the CDR3 is TGTGCCAGCAGTTTAGCGGGAGGGCCCTCAAACATTCAGTACTTC. It specifies CASSLAGGPSNIQYF.